This passage covers 27 T cell receptor beta chains from one sample sequenced in a study of T cells in Graves' hyperthyroidism and ophthalmopathy. There were TCR beta CDR3 regions amplified from RNA transcripts. The TCR CDR3 was amplified in a first-round RT-PCR using the HTBI primer set. TCRdb re-derived calls from the multiplex PCR reads in MiXCR, one entry per CDR3 protein. The table includes 33,000 or so distinct CDR3 sequences, about 50% detected once. The sequenced material came from blood. The source of these receptors is a woman aged 45-60 years with Graves' hyperthyroidism that later progressed to Graves' ophthalmopathy.

V gene TRBV5-1 combines with J gene TRBJ2-7; 9 bases line up with TRBD2. CDR3 size: 16 residues. Germline-derived CDR1 and CDR2 are SGHRS and YFSETQ. CDR3 in DNA: TGCGTTAGCAGCTTGGTTAGTCTAGCGGGATCCTACGAGCAGTACTTC. It specifies CVSSLVSLAGSYEQYF.

Concerning this clonotype: At one boundary the junction diverges from the germline segment, which might be a read error. This chain connects TRBV9 to TRBJ2-6; D possibly corresponds to TRBD1 (5 bases). The CDR3 contains 12 residues. Germline V gene sequence: CDR1 SGDLS, CDR2 YYNGEE. CDR3 protein: CASSSRANVLTF. The DNA of the CDR3 is TGTGCCAGCAGCTCCAGGGCGAACGTCCTGACTTTC.

The chain recombines TRBV5-5 with TRBJ2-7; D unclear. The CDR3 extends over 13 amino acids. CDR1 is SGHKS, CDR2 YYEKEE, per germline (reference sequence). V dropped 1 base and J dropped 0 bases, with 5 bases sitting between them. The CDR3 sequence is CASSLTVSYEQYF. In DNA form, the CDR3 reads TGTGCCAGCAGCTTGACAGTCTCCTACGAGCAGTACTTC.

The chain carries TRBV19 and TRBJ2-5, with D unresolved. CDR1 LNHDA and CDR2 SQIVND come from the germline V gene (reference sequence). The CDR3 spans 15 residues. The germline V and J ends were trimmed by 4 bases and 1 base, with 13 bases remaining between them. DNA for the CDR3: TGTGCCAGTAGTAACGGCGTTAGGGTCCAAGAGACCCAGTACTTC. Translation gives CASSNGVRVQETQYF.

Worth noting for this clonotype: One junction end does not reproduce the germline sequence, and a read error may be involved. The chain joins TRBV2 to TRBJ2-7; a possible D gene is TRBD2 (5 bases). The CDR3 extends over 14 amino acids. Germline V gene sequence: CDR1 SNHLY, CDR2 FYNNEI. The CDR3 bases are TGTGCCACCAGTGATTCGGAGGACTCCTACGAGCAGTACTTC. Amino acid sequence: CATSDSEDSYEQYF.

A remark on this clonotype: This likely comes from a read error, as the CDR3 has no conserved phenylalanine or tryptophan at its end. The V gene is TRBV24-1, the J gene TRBJ1-1; D uncertain. Trimming removed 5 bases at V and 7 bases at J, with 10 bases between. This CDR3 has 12 residues. Germline V gene sequence: CDR1 KGHDR, CDR2 SFDVKD. CDR3 amino acids: CATSGQDREAFS. The CDR3 DNA follows: TGTGCCACCAGTGGCCAAGACCGTGAAGCTTTCTCT.

This clonotype has at least ten counts. The CDR3 DNA is TGTGCCAGCAGTACCGGGGTATCAGTTTACGAGCAGTACTTC. Translating gives CASSTGVSVYEQYF. The chain combines TRBV27 with TRBJ2-7; possible D gene TRBD2, 5 bases. This CDR3 has 14 residues. Germline V lookup: CDR1 MNHEY, CDR2 SMNVEV (reference sequence). V lost 5 bases to trimming and J lost 4 bases, with 15 bases between them.

The chain has TRBV5-1 and TRBJ1-2; 9 bases are shared with TRBD1. The CDR3 extends over 17 amino acids. Germline V gene sequence: CDR1 SGHRS, CDR2 YFSETQ. V dropped 4 bases and J dropped 0; count of bases not matched to a gene: 10. The CDR3 spells CASSTEQGAIANYGYTF. Written as DNA, the CDR3 is TGCGCCAGCAGCACGGAACAGGGGGCGATTGCTAACTATGGCTACACCTTC. The entire variable domain, with the rest obtained from reference TRBV5-1 and TRBJ1-2, is as follows: KAGVTQTPRYLIKTRGQQVTLSCSPISGHRSVSWYQQTPGQGLQFLFEYFSETQRNKGNFPGRFSGRQFSNSRSEMNVSTLELGDSALYLCASSTEQGAIANYGYTFGSGTRLTVV.

The CDR3 spells CASSSGLAGGPDSSYNEQFF. CDR3 bases: TGCGCCAGCAGCTCGGGACTAGCGGGAGGGCCCGATAGCTCCTACAATGAGCAGTTCTTC. The rearrangement uses TRBV5-1 and TRBJ2-1, with 16 nucleotides matching TRBD2. The CDR3 is 20 residues long. The ends lost 3 bases at V and 0 bases at J; junction bases unmatched: 9. CDR1 is SGHRS, CDR2 YFSETQ, per germline. The complete variable domain, with remaining parts taken from reference TRBV5-1 and TRBJ2-1, reads KAGVTQTPRYLIKTRGQQVTLSCSPISGHRSVSWYQQTPGQGLQFLFEYFSETQRNKGNFPGRFSGRQFSNSRSEMNVSTLELGDSALYLCASSSGLAGGPDSSYNEQFFGPGTRLTVL.

In its sample, this clonotype was seen many times. This chain links TRBV5-5 with TRBJ2-7, with TRBD1 identical over 7 bases. CDR1 is SGHKS, CDR2 YYEKEE, per germline (reference sequence). The J segment lost 1 base and the V segment lost 5 bases, leaving 9 bases of the junction unmatched. The CDR3 loop spans 15 amino acids. This chain's CDR3 is CASRPSGGASYEQYF. CDR3 nucleotides: TGTGCCAGCAGGCCGTCAGGGGGAGCTTCCTACGAGCAGTACTTC.

A few counts support this clonotype. V and J are TRBV15 and TRBJ1-2, with D uncertain. Per the germline V gene, CDR1 is LNHNV and CDR2 is YYDKDF (reference sequence). The V end lost 0 bases, the J end lost 6 bases, and 11 bases lay between the germline ends. This CDR3 contains 14 residues. CDR3 sequence reads: CATSRDGVGNGYTF. The CDR3 DNA reads as TGTGCCACCAGCAGAGACGGTGTTGGGAATGGCTACACCTTC.

The V call is TRBV9, the J call TRBJ2-5; 8 nucleotides match TRBD2. Germline V gives CDR1 SGDLS, CDR2 YYNGEE. V shed 0 bases and J 4 bases; nucleotides not matched to a gene: 8. CDR3 size: 16 residues. The CDR3 bases are TGTGCCAGCAGCGTAGCTTCGGGGGGGCTTGGAGAGACCCAGTACTTC. Translation gives CASSVASGGLGETQYF.

For this clonotype: No DNA is shown, since the ends of the CDR3 on it are uncertain; the CDR3 is the one TCRdb lists. The CDR3 is CASSFYICSARASTDNQPQHF. The rearrangement links TRBV7-9 to TRBJ1-5. Germline assignment: CDR1 SEHNR and CDR2 FQNEAQ (reference sequence). The CDR3 is 21 amino acids long, termini counted.

Regarding this clonotype: The CDR3 does not end in the conserved phenylalanine or tryptophan, so this is likely a read error. The chain recombines TRBV4-3 with TRBJ2-1; TRBD1 aligns across 7 bases. The length of the CDR3 is 16 residues. The germline gives CDR1 LGHNA, CDR2 YSLEER. The V gene end was trimmed by 4 bases and the J gene end by 0 bases; junction bases not matched to a gene: 6. CDR3 coding DNA: TGCGCCAGCAGCCTCCAGACAGGGAGCTCCTACAATGAGCAGTTCAGA. Amino acids: CASSLQTGSSYNEQFR.

Judged by abundance, this clonotype is medium-sized. The chain uses TRBV10-3 and TRBJ1-6, with TRBD1 identical over 7 bases. Germline V gives CDR1 ENHRY, CDR2 SYGVKD. V trimming: 6 bases; J trimming: 0 bases; junction bases outside the gene matches: 8. The CDR3 sequence is 17 residues long. CDR3 sequence: CAISPQRDSSYNSPLHF. The CDR3 nucleotides read TGTGCCATCAGCCCCCAACGGGACAGCTCCTATAATTCACCCCTCCACTTT.

This clonotype was found many times. This chain uses TRBV2 with TRBJ2-5; possible D gene TRBD2, 5 bases. The V and J ends lost 8 bases and 2 bases respectively, with 18 bases between them. Germline loops: CDR1 SNHLY, CDR2 FYNNEI. The CDR3 covers 15 residues. CDR3: CASSNIELVQETQYF. The CDR3 DNA sequence: TGTGCCAGCTCTAATATCGAACTAGTTCAAGAGACCCAGTACTTC.

The chain uses TRBV6-5 and TRBJ1-2; D is uncertain. V lost 0 bases and J 8 bases, leaving 19 bases between the germline ends. The germline V gene has CDR1 MNHEY and CDR2 SVGAGI. The CDR3 contains 16 residues. CDR3 sequence reads: CASSYSPRADSGGYTF. The CDR3 bases are TGTGCCAGCAGTTACTCCCCGCGGGCGGACTCTGGGGGCTACACCTTC.

This clonotype is medium-sized. The rearrangement joins TRBV5-1 to TRBJ2-7, with no clear D. CDR1 SGHRS and CDR2 YFSETQ come from the germline V gene. The CDR3 runs to 14 residues. Trimming removed 0 bases at V and 4 bases at J, with 11 bases between. This CDR3 is CASSLVGNQYEQYF. The CDR3 DNA reads TGCGCCAGCAGCTTGGTAGGGAACCAGTACGAGCAGTACTTC.

V usage is TRBV3-1 and J usage is TRBJ2-3, with TRBD1 matching over 9 bases. This CDR3 contains 19 residues. Trimming took 0 bases from V and 1 from J; bases not matched to a gene: 11. The V gene's germline CDR1 is LGHDT and CDR2 YNNKEL (reference sequence). DNA of the CDR3: TGTGCCAGCAGCCAAGATAGAGGACAGGGGCCTTTCGGCACAGATACGCAGTATTTT. This encodes CASSQDRGQGPFGTDTQYF.

This clonotype was observed many times. V gene TRBV5-1 combines with J gene TRBJ1-6; perhaps TRBD1 as D (5 bases). This CDR3 is 15 amino acids long. CDR1 and CDR2 from the germline V gene are SGHRS and YFSETQ. Trimming took 4 bases from V and 9 from J, leaving 17 bases between them. Here the CDR3 DNA reads TGCGCCAGCAGCCCGGGCCCTGAGAGGGGTTCACCCCTCCACTTT. This sequence encodes CASSPGPERGSPLHF.

This clonotype was detected many times. This rearrangement joins TRBV19 to TRBJ2-3; 10 nucleotides match TRBD2. Per the germline V gene, CDR1 is LNHDA and CDR2 is SQIVND (reference sequence). The CDR3 sequence is 14 residues long. V was pared by 6 bases and J by 3 bases, with 3 bases of the junction left unmatched. As DNA, the CDR3 is TGTGCCAGTAGCCTAGCGGGAGCAACAGATACGCAGTATTTT. Amino acid sequence: CASSLAGATDTQYF.

This clonotype came up many times. The CDR3 nucleotides read TGCAGTGCTAGAGGACAGGGGACTTTATATGGCTACACCTTC. This encodes CSARGQGTLYGYTF. The rearrangement uses TRBV20-1 and TRBJ1-2, with 8 bases that match TRBD1. Germline values: CDR1 DFQATT, CDR2 SNEGSKA (reference sequence). The CDR3 sequence is 14 residues long. Trimming at V came to 1 base and at J to 5 bases, leaving 6 bases not matched to a gene.

CDR3 loop: CSARPAGAGEQYF. CDR3 nucleotides: TGCAGTGCTAGACCAGCGGGAGCGGGCGAGCAGTACTTC. This chain uses TRBV20-1 with TRBJ2-7, with 8 nucleotides matching TRBD2. With 2 bases clipped from V and 6 bases from J, the junction kept 6 bases outside the gene matches. Germline loops: CDR1 DFQATT, CDR2 SNEGSKA (reference sequence). The CDR3 extends over 13 amino acids.

The rearrangement links TRBV20-1 to TRBJ2-3, with 8 nucleotides matching TRBD1. CDR3 size: 12 residues. With 3 bases clipped from V and 5 bases from J, the junction kept 1 base outside the gene matches. Germline assignment: CDR1 DFQATT and CDR2 SNEGSKA (reference sequence). CDR3 residues: CSASGTGDTQYF. In DNA, the CDR3 is TGCAGTGCTAGTGGGACAGGAGATACGCAGTATTTT.

This clonotype was detected ten times or more. The CDR3 bases are TGTGCCAGCTCACCACCCTCGATTCCCGAGCAGTACTTC. It is translated as CASSPPSIPEQYF. The chain joins TRBV18 to TRBJ2-7; D ambiguous. The V gene's germline CDR1 is KGHSH and CDR2 LQKENI. There are 13 residues in the CDR3. The V end lost 0 bases, the J end lost 6 bases, and 9 bases lay between the germline ends.

Note on this clonotype: One base away lies a much larger clone, so this may be a sequencing read error. The chain has TRBV18 and TRBJ1-1; D gene ambiguous. Per the germline V gene, CDR1 is KGHSH and CDR2 is LQKENI. This CDR3 has 11 residues. The CDR3 reads CASSVNTEASF. CDR3 coding DNA: TGTGCCAGCTCAGTGAACACTGAAGCTTCCTTT.

V usage is TRBV20-1 and J usage is TRBJ2-3; 7 positions match TRBD2. The length of the CDR3 is 13 residues. Germline V CDR1 and CDR2: DFQATT, SNEGSKA (reference sequence). The CDR3 nucleotides are TGCAGCGCCGCGGGAGCGAACACAGATACGCAGTATTTT. Protein sequence: CSAAGANTDTQYF.